Each of the 27 T cell receptor beta chains below was sequenced from the same sample in a study of T cell responses to AZD1222 COVID-19 vaccine. Measured with immunoSEQ multiplex PCR; TCRdb has only the in-frame clones, and not every one. The repertoire holds 100,000 to 150,000 clones, with 90% as singletons. This specimen was peripheral blood, taken on day 0 of MenACWY control vaccination. All receptors come from an adult in good health.

The V and J genes are TRBV27 and TRBJ1-6, with TRBD1 identical over 8 bases. The CDR3 totals 15 residues. Germline values: CDR1 MNHEY, CDR2 SMNVEV (reference sequence). J was trimmed by 2 bases and V by 6 bases; bases with no gene match: 3. The CDR3 spells CASRTGEAYNSPLHF. The CDR3 DNA follows: TGTGCCAGCAGGACAGGGGAGGCCTATAATTCACCCCTCCACTTT.

The chain carries TRBV4-3 and TRBJ2-3; 12 nucleotides match TRBD2. V lost 0 bases and J lost 4; bases outside the gene matches: 5. The CDR3 extends over 17 amino acids. CDR1 and CDR2 from the germline V gene are LGHNA and YSLEER. The CDR3 loop is CASSQDSGTSGSDTQYF. The CDR3 region has the DNA TGCGCCAGCAGCCAAGATTCCGGGACTAGCGGGTCAGATACGCAGTATTTT.

This chain connects TRBV27 to TRBJ1-3; TRBD1 aligns across 7 bases. The V gene's germline CDR1 is MNHEY and CDR2 SMNVEV (reference sequence). J was trimmed by 4 bases and V by 6 bases; bases with no gene match: 6. This CDR3 is built from 14 residues. The CDR3 nucleotides are TGTGCCAGCAGACAGACAGGGAACGGAAACACCATATATTTT. Translated, it gives CASRQTGNGNTIYF.

For the CDR3, the DNA is TGTGCCAGCAGTTTAGGTGGTCTCGGGGACACCTCAGCCTACGAGCAGTACGTC. Amino acid sequence: CASSLGGLGDTSAYEQYV. The rearrangement links TRBV28 to TRBJ2-7; a weak D match, TRBD1 (6 bases). Germline V gene sequence: CDR1 MDHEN, CDR2 SYDVKM. Trimming left V 2 bases short and J 2 bases short, with 22 bases between. This CDR3 spans 18 amino acids.

The chain combines TRBV5-8 with TRBJ1-4; D is uncertain. In germline, CDR1 is SGHTS, CDR2 YDEGEE. V dropped 2 bases and J dropped 0 bases, with 11 bases sitting between them. This CDR3 is 16 amino acids long. In DNA, the CDR3 is TGTGCCAGCAGCTTTGGTTCGGGAACAACTAATGAAAAACTGTTTTTT. Its translation is CASSFGSGTTNEKLFF. Full variable domain (outside the CDR3, taken from reference TRBV5-8 and TRBJ1-4): EAGVTQSPTHLIKTRGQQATLRCSPISGHTSVYWYQQALGLGLQFLLWYDEGEERNRGNFPPRFSGRQFPNYSSELNVNALELEDSALYLCASSFGSGTTNEKLFFGSGTQLSVL.

This clone appeared a few times. V is TRBV4-2 and J is TRBJ2-6; the D gene is possibly TRBD2 (6 bases). V lost 2 bases and J 4 bases, leaving 12 bases between the germline ends. Per germline, CDR1 LGHNA and CDR2 YNFKEQ. The CDR3 is 16 amino acids. The CDR3 region is CASSQLTSSGANVLTF. CDR3 nucleotide sequence: TGTGCCAGCAGCCAACTAACTAGCTCCGGGGCCAACGTCCTGACTTTC.

The CDR3 sequence is CASSSRRENTGELFF. For the CDR3, the DNA is TGTGCCAGCAGCTCCCGACGAGAAAACACCGGGGAGCTGTTTTTT. The chain is built from TRBV9 and TRBJ2-2; D is unresolved. CDR1 and CDR2 from the germline V gene are SGDLS and YYNGEE. This CDR3 is 15 amino acids long. V lost 4 bases and J lost 2, with 12 bases in between.

The rearrangement links TRBV5-1 to TRBJ2-6; TRBD1 aligns across 7 bases. The CDR3 has 16 amino acids. The V gene's germline CDR1 is SGHRS and CDR2 YFSETQ. Trimming took 1 base from V and 4 from J; bases not matched to a gene: 5. Here the CDR3 DNA reads TGCGCCAGCAGCTTGAGGGACAGCGGCGGGGCCAACGTCCTGACTTTC. Translating gives CASSLRDSGGANVLTF.

The chain employs TRBV28 and TRBJ2-7, with TRBD1 matching 8 bases. CDR1 and CDR2 (germline): MDHEN, SYDVKM. V shed 5 bases, J shed 2 bases, and the junction held 8 bases outside the gene matches. The length of the CDR3 is 15 residues. The CDR3 region has the DNA TGTGCCAGCAGTACCTCAGGACAGGGTGCCTACGAGCAGTACGTC. Protein sequence: CASSTSGQGAYEQYV.

This chain connects TRBV28 to TRBJ2-1; 11 nucleotides align to TRBD2. V was pared by 1 base and J by 4 bases, with 3 bases of the junction left unmatched. The CDR3 sequence is 16 residues long. CDR1 and CDR2 from the germline V gene are MDHEN and SYDVKM. CDR3 bases: TGTGCCAGCAGTTTATTCGGGACTAGCGGTTACAATGAGCAGTTCTTC. As protein: CASSLFGTSGYNEQFF.

This clone was recorded once. The V gene is TRBV18, the J gene TRBJ1-1; D is ambiguous. This CDR3 spans 15 amino acids. Trimming shortened V by 1 base and J by 1 base, and 10 bases separated the two germline ends. Germline CDR1 reads KGHSH; CDR2 reads LQKENI. The CDR3: CASSPQPGQNTEAFF. The CDR3 DNA follows: TGTGCCAGCTCACCACAGCCCGGCCAGAACACTGAAGCTTTCTTT.

The gene calls are TRBV2 and TRBJ2-3; 7 bases match TRBD2. From germline, CDR1 is SNHLY and CDR2 FYNNEI. Trimming cost V 5 bases and J 2 bases; bases outside gene matches: 4. CDR3 length: 14 amino acids. The CDR3 nucleotides are TGTGCCAGCAGTAGTGGGACTAACACAGATACGCAGTATTTT. Translated, it gives CASSSGTNTDTQYF. The whole variable domain, filled in from reference TRBV2 and TRBJ2-3, reads EPEVTQTPSHQVTQMGQEVILRCVPISNHLYFYWYRQILGQKVEFLVSFYNNEISEKSEIFDDQFSVERPDGSNFTLKIRSTKLEDSAMYFCASSSGTNTDTQYFGPGTRLTVL.

The CDR3 DNA reads as TGTGCCAGCTCACCTGCAGGGTGGAGCACAGATACGCAGTATTTT. Protein: CASSPAGWSTDTQYF. V usage is TRBV18 and J usage is TRBJ2-3, with D possibly being TRBD1 (5 bases). The CDR3 spans 15 residues. CDR1 and CDR2 (germline): KGHSH, LQKENI. The germline V and J ends were trimmed by 3 bases and 0 bases, with 10 bases remaining between them. The full variable domain, with the rest looked up from reference TRBV18 and TRBJ2-3, is NAGVMQNPRHLVRRRGQEARLRCSPMKGHSHVYWYRQLPEEGLKFMVYLQKENIIDESGMPKERFSAEFPKEGPSILRIQQVVRGDSAAYFCASSPAGWSTDTQYFGPGTRLTVL.

This clone was detected once. This chain joins TRBV15 and TRBJ1-1, with 7 bases lining up with TRBD1. The trim removed 3 bases at V and 7 bases at J, leaving 8 bases unmatched. The germline CDR1 and CDR2 sequences are LNHNV and YYDKDF (reference sequence). The CDR3 loop spans 14 amino acids. CDR3 nucleotide sequence: TGTGCCACCAGCAGGGAAGCGGACAGGATTGAAGCTTTCTTT. It encodes CATSREADRIEAFF.

The chain recombines TRBV5-1 with TRBJ2-5, with D possibly called TRBD1 or TRBD2 (5 bases each). The CDR3 sequence is 16 residues long. The V and J ends lost 4 bases and 2 bases respectively, with 18 bases between them. Germline CDR1 is SGHRS and CDR2 is YFSETQ. CDR3 nucleotides: TGCGCCAGCAGCGGGGGACCTCAGGAAGGACAAGAGACCCAGTACTTC. Encoded protein: CASSGGPQEGQETQYF.

The chain employs TRBV28 and TRBJ1-5; tentatively, D is TRBD1 (5 bases). Germline assignment: CDR1 MDHEN and CDR2 SYDVKM. Trimming left V 2 bases short and J 0 bases short, with 11 bases between. The CDR3 consists of 16 residues. For the CDR3, the DNA is TGTGCCAGCAGTTTAGGACAAACTTATAGCAATCAGCCCCAGCATTTT. This encodes CASSLGQTYSNQPQHF.

The V gene is TRBV7-8, the J gene TRBJ2-7; TRBD2 agrees at 16 bases. CDR3 length equals 17 residues. In germline, CDR1 is SGHVS, CDR2 FQNEAQ. With 5 bases clipped from V and 0 bases from J, the junction kept 4 bases outside the gene matches. This CDR3 reads CASSPGTSGGDSYEQYV. DNA for the CDR3: TGTGCCAGCAGCCCAGGGACTAGCGGGGGGGACTCCTACGAGCAGTACGTC.

The chain links TRBV7-2 to TRBJ2-1; TRBD1 agrees at 10 bases. Germline lookup yields CDR1 SGHTA and CDR2 FQGNSA. With 0 bases clipped from V and 5 bases from J, the junction kept 10 bases outside the gene matches. This CDR3 region has 18 residues. The CDR3 DNA reads TGTGCCAGCAGCTTAGCCTCTTTGACAGGGGGCTCGCACAATGAGCAGTTCTTC. Amino acids: CASSLASLTGGSHNEQFF.

The chain carries TRBV5-6 and TRBJ2-5, with D uncertain. The CDR3 consists of 11 residues. The germline V gene has CDR1 SGHDT and CDR2 YYEEEE. Between the trimmed V and J ends, which lost 1 base and 3 bases, there was a span of 1 base. The CDR3 sequence: CASSLKETQYF. The CDR3 nucleotides read TGTGCCAGCAGCTTGAAAGAGACCCAGTACTTC. The full variable domain, with the rest looked up from reference TRBV5-6 and TRBJ2-5, is DAGVTQSPTHLIKTRGQQVTLRCSPKSGHDTVSWYQQALGQGPQFIFQYYEEEERQRGNFPDRFSGHQFPNYSSELNVNALLLGDSALYLCASSLKETQYFGPGTRLLVL.

The J gene is TRBJ1-2, the V gene TRBV4-2, with TRBD1 identical over 9 bases. CDR3 length: 15 amino acids. The J segment lost 7 bases and the V segment lost 0 bases, leaving 6 bases of the junction unmatched. Germline CDR1 is LGHNA and CDR2 is YNFKEQ. The CDR3 region is CASSQEGQGLSGYTF. The CDR3 region has the DNA TGTGCCAGCAGCCAAGAGGGACAGGGTCTCAGTGGCTACACCTTC.

The gene calls are TRBV2 and TRBJ2-2, with 7 bases that match TRBD1. V dropped 5 bases and J dropped 4; count of bases not matched to a gene: 4. Germline V lookup: CDR1 SNHLY, CDR2 FYNNEI. This CDR3 region has 14 residues. The CDR3 sequence: CASSWTGATGELFF. The CDR3 DNA reads as TGTGCCAGCAGTTGGACAGGAGCCACCGGGGAGCTGTTTTTT.

The V call is TRBV3-1 (or the pseudogene TRBV3-2), the J call TRBJ1-6; no reliable D call. CDR1 is LGHDT and CDR2 is YNNKEL in the germline V gene (reference sequence). Trimming removed 4 bases at V and 13 bases at J, with 14 bases between. The CDR3 extends over 13 amino acids. The CDR3 here is CASSLGPRPPLHF. The DNA of the CDR3 is TGTGCCAGCAGCCTTGGCCCTCGTCCCCCCCTCCACTTT.

The chain uses TRBV6-6 and TRBJ1-6; 9 nucleotides match TRBD1. V lost 5 bases to trimming and J lost 1 base; unmatched junction nucleotides: 12. Germline-derived CDR1 and CDR2 are MNHNY and SVGAGI (reference sequence). This CDR3 is built from 19 residues. CDR3 amino acids: CASSPSTGTGRSYNSPLHF. The CDR3 DNA sequence: TGTGCCAGCAGTCCGTCGACTGGGACAGGGAGATCCTATAATTCACCCCTCCACTTT.

The chain combines TRBV28 with TRBJ1-1, with 7 bases fitting TRBD1. The CDR3 consists of 17 residues. The V and J ends lost 2 bases and 0 bases, in that order; junction bases with no gene match: 9. Germline assignment: CDR1 MDHEN and CDR2 SYDVKM. The DNA of the CDR3 is TGTGCCAGCAGTTTAGGCGACAGGGCTGGGATGAACACTGAAGCTTTCTTT. This sequence encodes CASSLGDRAGMNTEAFF.

The chain joins TRBV28 to TRBJ1-5; D may be TRBD1 (5 bases). In germline, CDR1 is MDHEN, CDR2 SYDVKM. The CDR3 is 15 amino acids. The germline V and J ends were trimmed by 3 bases and 5 bases, with 14 bases remaining between them. The CDR3 is CASSFSRAGDQPQHF. The CDR3 bases are TGTGCCAGCAGTTTTTCCAGGGCCGGCGATCAGCCCCAGCATTTT.

V and J are TRBV5-1 and TRBJ2-7; D is uncertain. Looked up from germline, CDR1 is SGHRS and CDR2 is YFSETQ. This CDR3 is built from 14 residues. Trimming pared 0 bases from V and 5 bases from J, leaving 12 bases between. The CDR3 reads CASSLAGPYHEQYF. As DNA, the CDR3 is TGCGCCAGCAGCTTGGCCGGGCCATACCACGAGCAGTACTTC.

The chain recombines TRBV10-2 with TRBJ2-2, with TRBD1 matching 8 bases. The CDR3 contains 14 residues. Germline assignment: CDR1 WSHSY and CDR2 SAAADI. J lost 4 bases, V lost 10 bases, and 8 bases had no gene match. The CDR3 nucleotides read TGCGCCACCACGGCAGGGGGCGGCACCGGGGAGCTGTTTTTT. Amino acid sequence: CATTAGGGTGELFF.